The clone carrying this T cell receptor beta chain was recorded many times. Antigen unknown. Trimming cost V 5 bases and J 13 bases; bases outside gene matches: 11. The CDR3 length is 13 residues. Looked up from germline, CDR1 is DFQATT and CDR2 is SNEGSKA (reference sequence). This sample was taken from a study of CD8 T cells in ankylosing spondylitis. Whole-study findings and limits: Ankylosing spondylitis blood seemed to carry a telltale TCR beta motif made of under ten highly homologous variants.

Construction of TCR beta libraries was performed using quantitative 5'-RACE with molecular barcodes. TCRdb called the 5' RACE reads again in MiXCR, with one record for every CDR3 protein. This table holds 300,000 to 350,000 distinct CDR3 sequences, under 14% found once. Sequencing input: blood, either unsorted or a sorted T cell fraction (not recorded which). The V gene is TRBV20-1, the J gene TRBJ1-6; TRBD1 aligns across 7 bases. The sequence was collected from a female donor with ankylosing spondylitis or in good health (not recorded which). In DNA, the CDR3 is TGCAGTGCTGCTGGACAGGTGGTTGCGCCCCTCCACTTT. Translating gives CSAAGQVVAPLHF.